A selection of T cell receptor beta chains follows, all from one sample in a study of T cells in narcolepsy. These receptors' targets are unknown. The assay was immunoSEQ multiplex PCR, and TCRdb's table has in-frame clones only and misses some. Among about 2,500 clones listed, 26% were seen once. The specimen was cultured CD4+ T cells from cerebrospinal fluid. These receptors came from a human donor with narcolepsy. CDR3s include the opening cysteine and the closing phenylalanine or tryptophan. Each record gives: J gene, D gene, V gene, clone size, CDR3 DNA, CDR3 protein. A D gene is named only where the DNA matches it firmly. Clone sizes are given selectively: once, few, many, or a class where the clone is expanded.

j_call: TRBJ2-7
d_call: TRBD1
v_call: TRBV5-1
clone_size: once
cdr3_nt: TGTGCCAGCAGCTTGAGGGGGACAGGGACCTACGAGCAGTACTTC
cdr3_aa: CASSLRGTGTYEQYF

j_call: TRBJ1-6
d_call: TRBD1
v_call: TRBV6-1
clone_size: few
cdr3_nt: TGTGCCAGCAGTTGGGACAGGGATAATTCACCCCTCCACTTT
cdr3_aa: CASSWDRDNSPLHF

j_call: TRBJ2-2
d_call: -
v_call: TRBV7-8
clone_size: -
cdr3_nt: TGTGCCAGCAGCCCCCCTGGCAGAGAGGGGACCGGGGAGCTGTTTTTT
cdr3_aa: CASSPPGREGTGELFF

j_call: TRBJ2-7
d_call: -
v_call: TRBV16
clone_size: large
cdr3_nt: TGTGCCAGCAGCCAATTTGGGGCCTCGTCCTACGAGCAGTACTTC
cdr3_aa: CASSQFGASSYEQYF

j_call: TRBJ2-2
d_call: -
v_call: TRBV6-5
clone_size: few
cdr3_nt: TGTGCCAGCATTGACAGGCCGAACACCGGGGAGCTGTTTTTT
cdr3_aa: CASIDRPNTGELFF

j_call: TRBJ2-2
d_call: -
v_call: TRBV29-1
clone_size: -
cdr3_nt: TGCAGCGTTGAAGATCCGGCCGGGGAGCTGTTTTTT
cdr3_aa: CSVEDPAGELFF

j_call: TRBJ2-5
d_call: -
v_call: TRBV5-4
clone_size: -
cdr3_nt: TGTGCCAGCAGCCGAACCCCCAGAGGGGGGCGGAGCGAGACCCAGTACTTC
cdr3_aa: CASSRTPRGGRSETQYF

j_call: TRBJ2-7
d_call: -
v_call: TRBV5-1
clone_size: -
cdr3_nt: TGCGCCAGCAGCTTGGGTGGGGGCTGGTACGAGCAGTACTTC
cdr3_aa: CASSLGGGWYEQYF

j_call: TRBJ2-1
d_call: TRBD1
v_call: TRBV28
clone_size: -
cdr3_nt: TGTGCCAGCAGTAAGACAGGGGTTGTGTACAATGAGCAGTTCTTC
cdr3_aa: CASSKTGVVYNEQFF

j_call: TRBJ2-7
d_call: TRBD1
v_call: TRBV10-3
clone_size: -
cdr3_nt: TGTGCCATCAGTGAAGGACAGGGAAACGAGCAGTACTTC
cdr3_aa: CAISEGQGNEQYF

j_call: TRBJ2-5
d_call: TRBD2
v_call: TRBV9
clone_size: few
cdr3_nt: TGTGCCAGCAGCGTGGGGGGACTAGCGGGGCAAGAGACCCAGTACTTC
cdr3_aa: CASSVGGLAGQETQYF

j_call: TRBJ2-5
d_call: -
v_call: TRBV19
clone_size: few
cdr3_nt: TGTGCCAGTAGATCCCCCGGGACACCCAAAGAGACCCAGTACTTC
cdr3_aa: CASRSPGTPKETQYF

j_call: TRBJ2-1
d_call: -
v_call: TRBV28
clone_size: large
cdr3_nt: TGTGCCAGCAGTTTAGGATTAAATGAGCAGTTCTTC
cdr3_aa: CASSLGLNEQFF

j_call: TRBJ1-3
d_call: -
v_call: TRBV5-1
clone_size: few
cdr3_nt: TGCGCCAGCAGCTTGGAGGGGGTTCGCTCTGGAAACACCATATATTTT
cdr3_aa: CASSLEGVRSGNTIYF

j_call: TRBJ2-1
d_call: TRBD2
v_call: TRBV6-5
clone_size: few
cdr3_nt: TGTGCCAGCAGTTACTCCGGGGGGGCGAATAATGAGCAGTTCTTC
cdr3_aa: CASSYSGGANNEQFF

j_call: TRBJ1-1
d_call: -
v_call: TRBV19
clone_size: medium-sized
cdr3_nt: TGTGCCAGTAGCCCCGACCTAAACACTGAAGCTTTCTTT
cdr3_aa: CASSPDLNTEAFF

j_call: TRBJ2-2
d_call: -
v_call: TRBV6-5
clone_size: -
cdr3_nt: TGTGCCAGCAGTTACTCGACTACTATGAACACCGGGGAGCTGTTTTTT
cdr3_aa: CASSYSTTMNTGELFF

j_call: TRBJ2-7
d_call: TRBD2
v_call: TRBV7-2
clone_size: large
cdr3_nt: TGTGCCAGCAGCTTAGAGCGGGGGCTCTACGAGCAGTACTTC
cdr3_aa: CASSLERGLYEQYF

j_call: TRBJ1-3
d_call: -
v_call: TRBV30
clone_size: few
cdr3_nt: TGTGCCTTTCAATCTGGAAACACCATATATTTT
cdr3_aa: CAFQSGNTIYF

j_call: TRBJ1-3
d_call: -
v_call: TRBV7-2
clone_size: -
cdr3_nt: TGTGCCAGCAGCTTAGAAAGGGGCCGGCCTGGAAACACCATATATTTT
cdr3_aa: CASSLERGRPGNTIYF

j_call: TRBJ2-2
d_call: -
v_call: TRBV2
clone_size: few
cdr3_nt: TGTGCCAGCAGTAGACAGACCGCGAACACCGGGGAGCTGTTTTTT
cdr3_aa: CASSRQTANTGELFF

j_call: TRBJ2-7
d_call: TRBD1
v_call: TRBV6-5
clone_size: -
cdr3_nt: TGTGCCAGCAGCCGGGACAGGGGGTACGAGCAGTACTTC
cdr3_aa: CASSRDRGYEQYF

j_call: TRBJ1-2
d_call: TRBD1
v_call: TRBV9
clone_size: -
cdr3_nt: TGTGCCAGCGGGGGGCGGGGTGACAGGGTATGTAAAAACTATGGCTACACCTTC
cdr3_aa: CASGGRGDRVCKNYGYTF

j_call: TRBJ1-2
d_call: -
v_call: TRBV5-4
clone_size: -
cdr3_nt: TGTGCCAGCAGCGATTCCGGGACCCCTAACTATGGCTACACCTTC
cdr3_aa: CASSDSGTPNYGYTF

j_call: TRBJ2-7
d_call: -
v_call: TRBV5-1
clone_size: few
cdr3_nt: TGCGCCAGCAGCACGGGACGACAGGTGCCCTACGAGCAGTACTTC
cdr3_aa: CASSTGRQVPYEQYF

j_call: TRBJ2-3
d_call: -
v_call: TRBV2
clone_size: -
cdr3_nt: TGTGCCAGCAGCCCTAGCCCCAGGGTAGAAACGCAGTATTTT
cdr3_aa: CASSPSPRVETQYF

j_call: TRBJ1-5
d_call: TRBD1
v_call: TRBV6-9
clone_size: few
cdr3_nt: TGTGCCAGCAGTGACCGCGCCCAGGGGGGCAATCAGCCCCAGCATTTT
cdr3_aa: CASSDRAQGGNQPQHF

j_call: TRBJ1-6
d_call: -
v_call: TRBV6-4
clone_size: -
cdr3_nt: TGTGCCAGCAGCAGAGACGCGGGACGGACTAATTCACCCCTCCACTTT
cdr3_aa: CASSRDAGRTNSPLHF

j_call: TRBJ2-7
d_call: TRBD2
v_call: TRBV11-2
clone_size: -
cdr3_nt: TGTGCCAGCAGCACATATCGGGGAGGGGCGTACGAGCAGTACTTC
cdr3_aa: CASSTYRGGAYEQYF

j_call: TRBJ2-7
d_call: -
v_call: TRBV6-1
clone_size: large
cdr3_nt: TGTGCCAGCAATGTGGCGGGGGCGCAGACCTACGAGCAGTACTTC
cdr3_aa: CASNVAGAQTYEQYF

j_call: TRBJ2-7
d_call: -
v_call: TRBV5-3
clone_size: -
cdr3_nt: TGTGCCAGCAGCTCGGATGGGGGGAACGGCTACGAGCAGTACTTC
cdr3_aa: CASSSDGGNGYEQYF

j_call: TRBJ2-2
d_call: -
v_call: TRBV5-4
clone_size: -
cdr3_nt: TGTGCCAGAAGCTTGGCCGTTAGTCTAGCGAGTAAATTCGGGGAGCTGTTTTTT
cdr3_aa: CARSLAVSLASKFGELFF

j_call: TRBJ2-5
d_call: TRBD1
v_call: TRBV11-2
clone_size: -
cdr3_nt: TGTGCCAGCAGCCAGGGGGCGGGGGAGACCCAGTACTTC
cdr3_aa: CASSQGAGETQYF

j_call: TRBJ2-1
d_call: TRBD2
v_call: TRBV5-1
clone_size: -
cdr3_nt: TGCGCCAGCAGCCCGCGGGGGACTAGCGGGGGGCTCTCCTACAATGAGCAGTTCTTC
cdr3_aa: CASSPRGTSGGLSYNEQFF

j_call: TRBJ1-1
d_call: -
v_call: TRBV19
clone_size: large
cdr3_nt: TGTGCCAGTAGTCCACAGGGACACCCGAACACTGAAGCTTTCTTT
cdr3_aa: CASSPQGHPNTEAFF

j_call: TRBJ2-3
d_call: -
v_call: TRBV7-6
clone_size: few
cdr3_nt: TGTGCCAGCAGCTTAGTCGGGGGAGCTAGCACAGATACGCAGTATTTT
cdr3_aa: CASSLVGGASTDTQYF

j_call: TRBJ2-5
d_call: -
v_call: TRBV2
clone_size: -
cdr3_nt: TGTGCCAGCAGTGAACTTGCGGAGGAGACCCAGTACTTC
cdr3_aa: CASSELAEETQYF

j_call: TRBJ2-3
d_call: -
v_call: TRBV5-1
clone_size: medium-sized
cdr3_nt: TGCGCCAGCAGCCTCCTAGCGGATACGCAGTATTTT
cdr3_aa: CASSLLADTQYF

j_call: TRBJ2-1
d_call: -
v_call: TRBV6-5
clone_size: few
cdr3_nt: TGTGCCAGCAGTACCGGGGTCAGAAACAATGAGCAGTTCTTC
cdr3_aa: CASSTGVRNNEQFF

j_call: TRBJ1-2
d_call: TRBD1
v_call: TRBV6-6
clone_size: medium-sized
cdr3_nt: TGTGCCAGCAGCGCAAGGACAGGGGCCTATGGCTACACCTTC
cdr3_aa: CASSARTGAYGYTF

j_call: TRBJ2-7
d_call: -
v_call: TRBV5-1
clone_size: medium-sized
cdr3_nt: TGCGCCAGCAGCGGGGGTCGGACGGCAAGCTCCTACGAGCAGTACTTC
cdr3_aa: CASSGGRTASSYEQYF

j_call: TRBJ1-2
d_call: TRBD1
v_call: TRBV27
clone_size: -
cdr3_nt: TGTGCCAGCAGTTTATTCGAGGGACAGGGCCGCTATGGCTACACCTTC
cdr3_aa: CASSLFEGQGRYGYTF

j_call: TRBJ2-7
d_call: TRBD2
v_call: TRBV7-2
clone_size: once
cdr3_nt: TGTGCCAGCACTTCTAGGTCTAGCGGGCGTTACGAGCAGTACTTC
cdr3_aa: CASTSRSSGRYEQYF

j_call: TRBJ1-6
d_call: TRBD1
v_call: TRBV5-1
clone_size: few
cdr3_nt: TGCGCCAGCAGCTTGGGACAGGGGGCAAGTTCGCCCCTCCACTTT
cdr3_aa: CASSLGQGASSPLHF

j_call: TRBJ1-2
d_call: -
v_call: TRBV18
clone_size: -
cdr3_nt: TGTGCCAGCTCACTCAGCGGCCTGGGCGCTAACTATGGCTACACCTTC
cdr3_aa: CASSLSGLGANYGYTF

j_call: TRBJ1-1
d_call: -
v_call: TRBV10-1
clone_size: -
cdr3_nt: TGCGCCAGCAGCCAGGGGCTGAACACTGAAGCTTTCTTT
cdr3_aa: CASSQGLNTEAFF

j_call: TRBJ1-6
d_call: TRBD1
v_call: TRBV7-8
clone_size: few
cdr3_nt: TGTGCCAGCGGCCACAGGGGGCCCTCACCCCTCCACTTT
cdr3_aa: CASGHRGPSPLHF

j_call: TRBJ1-1
d_call: TRBD1
v_call: TRBV7-3
clone_size: -
cdr3_nt: TGTGCCAGCAGCGGGCGGACAGGGAACGGCGCGCAAGCTTTCTTT
cdr3_aa: CASSGRTGNGAQAFF

j_call: TRBJ2-7
d_call: -
v_call: TRBV5-8
clone_size: -
cdr3_nt: TGTGCCAGCAGCTTCAGGGGGGAGGGTTACGAGCAGTACTTC
cdr3_aa: CASSFRGEGYEQYF

j_call: TRBJ1-6
d_call: -
v_call: TRBV6-5
clone_size: -
cdr3_nt: TGTGCCATCAGTGCGGTGGCGGGTCAAGGTTCACCCCTCCACTTT
cdr3_aa: CAISAVAGQGSPLHF

j_call: TRBJ1-2
d_call: -
v_call: TRBV5-1
clone_size: once
cdr3_nt: TGTGCCAGCAGCGATTCCGGGACCCCTAACTATGGCTACACCTTC
cdr3_aa: CASSDSGTPNYGYTF

j_call: TRBJ1-2
d_call: -
v_call: TRBV6-6
clone_size: few
cdr3_nt: TGTGCCAGCAGTTGGGGGAAGAATTACAACTATGGCTACACCTTC
cdr3_aa: CASSWGKNYNYGYTF

j_call: TRBJ2-1
d_call: TRBD2
v_call: TRBV5-4
clone_size: -
cdr3_nt: TGTGCCAGCAGCTTGGAGAGCGGGGGGGCCCATGAGCAGTTCTTC
cdr3_aa: CASSLESGGAHEQFF

j_call: TRBJ1-1
d_call: -
v_call: TRBV6-6
clone_size: few
cdr3_nt: TGTGCCAGCAGTTATCAGGTTAGGAACACTGAAGCTTTCTTT
cdr3_aa: CASSYQVRNTEAFF

j_call: TRBJ1-6
d_call: -
v_call: TRBV5-1
clone_size: -
cdr3_nt: TGCGCCAGCAGCTTGGGGCGGGGGGCCGATCGGGCACCCCTCCACTTT
cdr3_aa: CASSLGRGADRAPLHF

j_call: TRBJ2-5
d_call: -
v_call: TRBV19
clone_size: medium-sized
cdr3_nt: TGTGCCAGTAGTATTCAGGGGCGGGAGACCCAGTACTTC
cdr3_aa: CASSIQGRETQYF

j_call: TRBJ2-1
d_call: -
v_call: TRBV7-9
clone_size: -
cdr3_nt: TGTGCCAGCAGTTACGCCGGGACATTCGGAAATGAGCAGTTCTTC
cdr3_aa: CASSYAGTFGNEQFF